The clone carrying this T cell receptor beta chain was seen many times. Its antigen is not known. Germline CDR1 is DFQATT and CDR2 is SNEGSKA (reference sequence). V was shortened by 0 bases and J by 7 bases, with 13 bases between the two germline ends. The CDR3 is 15 amino acids. This specimen belongs to a study of naive and memory T cell subsets. Whole-study findings and limits: Over 90% of naive TCR sequences appeared only once, unlike memory subsets. Clonotypes here are unpaired alpha or beta chain sequences.

CMV status came from CD4+ IFNgamma after overnight CMV lysate stimulation. Cells stained for CD3, CD4, CD8, CD45RA, CD27 and viability were sorted into four CD45RA/CD27 subsets. Both TRBC1 and TRBC2 were covered by a beta constant-region primer of two equimolar oligonucleotides. In TCRdb, the UMI-ligation and nested PCR reads were re-called with MiXCR into one record per CDR3 protein. The table records some 83,000 distinct CDR3 sequences, about an eighth of them present only once. The sample taken for sequencing was central memory CD4+ T cells from blood. This chain uses TRBV20-1 with TRBJ1-6, with unresolved D. This receptor was identified in a human donor in good health. CDR3 loop: CSARDGSAVNSPLHF. The CDR3 bases are TGCAGTGCTAGAGATGGGTCCGCTGTCAATTCACCCCTCCACTTT.